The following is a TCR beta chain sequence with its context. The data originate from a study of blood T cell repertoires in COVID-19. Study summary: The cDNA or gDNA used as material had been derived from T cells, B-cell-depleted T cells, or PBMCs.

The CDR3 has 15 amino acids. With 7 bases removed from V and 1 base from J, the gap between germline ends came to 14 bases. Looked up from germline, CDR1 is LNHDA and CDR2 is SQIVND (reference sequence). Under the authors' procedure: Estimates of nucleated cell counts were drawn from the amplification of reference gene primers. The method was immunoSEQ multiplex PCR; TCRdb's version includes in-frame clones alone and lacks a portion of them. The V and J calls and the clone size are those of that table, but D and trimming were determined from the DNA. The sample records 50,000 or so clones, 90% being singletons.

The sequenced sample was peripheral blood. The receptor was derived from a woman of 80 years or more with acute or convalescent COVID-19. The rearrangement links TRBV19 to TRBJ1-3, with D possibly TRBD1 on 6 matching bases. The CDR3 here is CASKAGELSGNTIYF. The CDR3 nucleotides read TGTGCCAGTAAAGCAGGGGAACTATCTGGAAACACCATATATTTT.